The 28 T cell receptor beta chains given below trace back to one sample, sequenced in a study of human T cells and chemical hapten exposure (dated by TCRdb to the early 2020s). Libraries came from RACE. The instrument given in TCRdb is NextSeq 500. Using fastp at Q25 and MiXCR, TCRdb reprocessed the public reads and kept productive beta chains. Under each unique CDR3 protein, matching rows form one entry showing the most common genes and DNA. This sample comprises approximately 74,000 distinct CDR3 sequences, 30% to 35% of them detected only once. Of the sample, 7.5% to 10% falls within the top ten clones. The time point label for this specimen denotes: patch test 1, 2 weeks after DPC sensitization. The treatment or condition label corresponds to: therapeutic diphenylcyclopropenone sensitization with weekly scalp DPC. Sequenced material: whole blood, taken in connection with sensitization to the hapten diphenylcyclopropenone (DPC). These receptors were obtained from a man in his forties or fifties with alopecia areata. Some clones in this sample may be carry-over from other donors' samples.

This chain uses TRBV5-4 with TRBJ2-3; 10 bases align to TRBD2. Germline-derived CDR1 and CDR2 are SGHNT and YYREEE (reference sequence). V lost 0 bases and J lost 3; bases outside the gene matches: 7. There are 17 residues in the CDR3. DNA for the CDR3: TGTGCCAGCAGCTTGGGGAGGCAGCGGGAGGGGACAGATACGCAGTATTTT. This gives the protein CASSLGRQREGTDTQYF.

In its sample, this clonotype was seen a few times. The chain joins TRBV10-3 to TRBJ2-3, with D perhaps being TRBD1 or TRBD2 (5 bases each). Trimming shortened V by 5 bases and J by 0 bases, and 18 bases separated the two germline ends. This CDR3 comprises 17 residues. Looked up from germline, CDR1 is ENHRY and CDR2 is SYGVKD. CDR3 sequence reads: CAISRSAGTLSTDTQYF. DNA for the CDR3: TGTGCCATCAGTAGAAGCGCCGGGACGCTGAGCACAGATACGCAGTATTTT.

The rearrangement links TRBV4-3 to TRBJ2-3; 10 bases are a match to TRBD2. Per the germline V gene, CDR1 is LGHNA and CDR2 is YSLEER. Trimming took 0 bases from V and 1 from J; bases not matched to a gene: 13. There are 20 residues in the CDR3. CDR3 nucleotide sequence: TGCGCCAGCAGCCAAGAGCGGTGGGCTAGCGGGAGAGAGGGCACAGATACGCAGTATTTT. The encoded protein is CASSQERWASGREGTDTQYF.

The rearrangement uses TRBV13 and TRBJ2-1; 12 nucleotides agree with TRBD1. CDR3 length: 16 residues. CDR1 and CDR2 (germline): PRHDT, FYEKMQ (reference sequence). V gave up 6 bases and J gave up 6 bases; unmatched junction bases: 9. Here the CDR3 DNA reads TGTGCCAGCAGAGACCGGGACAGGGGGCGAAGCAATGAGCAGTTCTTC. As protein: CASRDRDRGRSNEQFF.

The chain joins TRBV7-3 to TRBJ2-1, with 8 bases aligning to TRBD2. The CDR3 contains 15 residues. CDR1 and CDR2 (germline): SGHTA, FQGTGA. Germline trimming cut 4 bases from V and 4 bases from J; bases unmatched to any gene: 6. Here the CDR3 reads CASSSAGVLYNEQFF. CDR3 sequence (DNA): TGTGCCAGCAGCTCAGCGGGAGTGTTATACAATGAGCAGTTCTTC.

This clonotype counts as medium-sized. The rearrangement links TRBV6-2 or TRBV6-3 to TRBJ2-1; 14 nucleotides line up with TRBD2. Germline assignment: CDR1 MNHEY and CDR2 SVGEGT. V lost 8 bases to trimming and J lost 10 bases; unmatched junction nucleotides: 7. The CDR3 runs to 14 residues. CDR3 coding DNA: TGTGCCAGCCGGGGACTAGCGGGAGTGTTGGAGCAGTTCTTC. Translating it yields CASRGLAGVLEQFF.

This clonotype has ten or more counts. The chain's CDR3 is CASSPGSSYEQYF. DNA for the CDR3: TGCGCCAGCAGCCCCGGGAGCTCCTACGAGCAGTACTTC. The chain has TRBV4-1 and TRBJ2-7, with TRBD2 as a possible D gene (6 bases). Looked up from germline, CDR1 is MGHRA and CDR2 is YSYEKL. This CDR3 comprises 13 residues. Between the trimmed V and J ends, which lost 4 bases and 0 bases, there was a span of 7 bases.

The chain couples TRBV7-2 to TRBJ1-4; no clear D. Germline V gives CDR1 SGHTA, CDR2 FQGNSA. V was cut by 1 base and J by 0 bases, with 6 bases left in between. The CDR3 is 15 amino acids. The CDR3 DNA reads TGTGCCAGCAGCTTAGGCAGCTCAACTAATGAAAAACTGTTTTTT. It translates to CASSLGSSTNEKLFF.

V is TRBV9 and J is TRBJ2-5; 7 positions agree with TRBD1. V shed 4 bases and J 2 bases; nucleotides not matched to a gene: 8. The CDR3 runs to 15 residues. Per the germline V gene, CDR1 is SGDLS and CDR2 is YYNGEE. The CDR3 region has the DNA TGTGCCAGCAGCCCTGGGACAGAGTCTCAAGAGACCCAGTACTTC. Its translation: CASSPGTESQETQYF.

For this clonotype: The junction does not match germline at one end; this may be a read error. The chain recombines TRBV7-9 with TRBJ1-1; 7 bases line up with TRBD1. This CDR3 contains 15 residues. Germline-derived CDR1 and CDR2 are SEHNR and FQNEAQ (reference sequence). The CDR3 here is CASSPRQGLITETFF. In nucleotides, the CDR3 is TGTGCCAGCAGCCCACGACAGGGCTTAATAACTGAAACTTTCTTT.

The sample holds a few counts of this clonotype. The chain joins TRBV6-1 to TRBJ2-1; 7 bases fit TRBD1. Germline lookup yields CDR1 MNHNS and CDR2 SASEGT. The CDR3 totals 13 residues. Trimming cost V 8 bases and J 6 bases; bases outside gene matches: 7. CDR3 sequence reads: CASLYRGRNEQFF. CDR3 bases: TGTGCCAGCCTATACAGGGGCCGCAATGAGCAGTTCTTC.

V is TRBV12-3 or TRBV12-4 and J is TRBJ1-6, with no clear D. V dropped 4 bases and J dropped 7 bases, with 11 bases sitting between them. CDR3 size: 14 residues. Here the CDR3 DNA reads TGTGCCAGCAGTTCGGGGAGAGTCAATTCACCCCTCCACTTT. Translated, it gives CASSSGRVNSPLHF.

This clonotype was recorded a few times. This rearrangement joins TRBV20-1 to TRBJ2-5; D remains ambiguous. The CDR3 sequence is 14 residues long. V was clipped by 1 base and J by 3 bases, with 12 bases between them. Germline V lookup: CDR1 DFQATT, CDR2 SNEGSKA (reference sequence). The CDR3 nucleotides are TGCAGTGCTAGAGTTAGAGGTGGAGAAGAGACCCAGTACTTC. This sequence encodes CSARVRGGEETQYF.

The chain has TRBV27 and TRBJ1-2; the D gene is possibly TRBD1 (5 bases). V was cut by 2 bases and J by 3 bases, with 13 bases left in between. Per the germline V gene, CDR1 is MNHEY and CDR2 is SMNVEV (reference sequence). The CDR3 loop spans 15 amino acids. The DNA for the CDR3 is TGTGCCAGCAGTTTAAGTCAAGGGGTTCACTATGGCTACACCTTC. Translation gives CASSLSQGVHYGYTF.

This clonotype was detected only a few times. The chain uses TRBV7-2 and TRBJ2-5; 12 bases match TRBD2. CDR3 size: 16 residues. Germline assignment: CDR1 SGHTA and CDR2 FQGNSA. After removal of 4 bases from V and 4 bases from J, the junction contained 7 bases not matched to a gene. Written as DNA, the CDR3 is TGTGCCAGCAGCTCACCTCCGACTAGCGGGAGAGAGACCCAGTACTTC. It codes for CASSSPPTSGRETQYF.

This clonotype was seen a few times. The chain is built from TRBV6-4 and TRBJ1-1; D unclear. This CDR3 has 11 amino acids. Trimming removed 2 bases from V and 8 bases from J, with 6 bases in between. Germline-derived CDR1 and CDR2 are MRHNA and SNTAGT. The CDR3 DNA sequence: TGTGCCAGCAGTGACGGCGGGGAAGCTTTCTTT. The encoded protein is CASSDGGEAFF.

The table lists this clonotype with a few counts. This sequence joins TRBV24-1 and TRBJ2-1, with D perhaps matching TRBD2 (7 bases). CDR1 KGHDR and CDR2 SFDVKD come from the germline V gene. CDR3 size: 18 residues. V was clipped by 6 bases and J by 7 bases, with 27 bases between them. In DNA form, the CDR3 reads TGTGCCACCAGTCGGAGGGGGTGGGGGACTACTGGCGGGAATGAGCAGTTCTTC. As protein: CATSRRGWGTTGGNEQFF.

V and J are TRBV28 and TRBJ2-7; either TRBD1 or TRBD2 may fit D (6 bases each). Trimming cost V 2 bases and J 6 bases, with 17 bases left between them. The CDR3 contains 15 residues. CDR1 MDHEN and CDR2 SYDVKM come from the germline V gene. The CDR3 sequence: CASSLGAREQGEQYF. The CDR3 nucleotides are TGTGCCAGCAGTTTAGGGGCGCGGGAACAGGGCGAGCAGTACTTC.

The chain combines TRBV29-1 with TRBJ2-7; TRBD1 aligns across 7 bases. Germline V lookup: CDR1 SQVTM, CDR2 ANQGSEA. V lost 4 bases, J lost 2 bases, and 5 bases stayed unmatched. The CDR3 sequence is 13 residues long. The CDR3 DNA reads TGCAGCGTTGGCAACAGGGGAACCTACGAGCAGTACTTC. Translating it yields CSVGNRGTYEQYF.

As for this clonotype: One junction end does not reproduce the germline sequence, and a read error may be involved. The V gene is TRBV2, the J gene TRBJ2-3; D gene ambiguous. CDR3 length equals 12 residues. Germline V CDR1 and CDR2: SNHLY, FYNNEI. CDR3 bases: TGTGCCAGCAGGGAAGCCACCGCGACGCAGTATTTT. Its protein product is CASREATATQYF.

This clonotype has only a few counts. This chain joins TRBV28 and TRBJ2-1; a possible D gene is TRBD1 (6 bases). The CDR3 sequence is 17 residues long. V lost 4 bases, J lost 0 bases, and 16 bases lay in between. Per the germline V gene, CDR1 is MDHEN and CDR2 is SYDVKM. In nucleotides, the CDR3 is TGTGCCAGCAGTTCCTATGGACAGAGACTCTCCTACAATGAGCAGTTCTTC. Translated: CASSSYGQRLSYNEQFF.

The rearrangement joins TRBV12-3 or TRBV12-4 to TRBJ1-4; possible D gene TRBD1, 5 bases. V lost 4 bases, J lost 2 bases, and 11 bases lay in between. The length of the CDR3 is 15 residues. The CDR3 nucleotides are TGTGCCAGCAGTTCGACTGGGGCGACTAATGAAAAACTGTTTTTT. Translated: CASSSTGATNEKLFF.

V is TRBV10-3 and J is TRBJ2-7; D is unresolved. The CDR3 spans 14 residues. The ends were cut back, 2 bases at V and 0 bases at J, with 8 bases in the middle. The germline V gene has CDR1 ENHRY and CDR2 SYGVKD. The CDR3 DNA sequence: TGTGCCATCAGTGAGGAACCAAGCTCCTACGAGCAGTACTTC. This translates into CAISEEPSSYEQYF.

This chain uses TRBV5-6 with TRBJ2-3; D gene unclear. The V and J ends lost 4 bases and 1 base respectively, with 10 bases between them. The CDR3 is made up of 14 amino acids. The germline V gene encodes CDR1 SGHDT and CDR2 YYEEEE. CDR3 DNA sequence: TGTGCCAGCAGCCGGGCCACCCGCACAGATACGCAGTATTTT. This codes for CASSRATRTDTQYF.

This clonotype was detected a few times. CDR3 nucleotide sequence: TGTGCCAGCAGTTACTCGGGGGGAGCCAATGGTGAGCAGTTCTTC. Amino acid sequence: CASSYSGGANGEQFF. The J gene is TRBJ2-1, the V gene TRBV6-2 or TRBV6-3; D perhaps matches TRBD2 (6 bases). V gave up 0 bases and J gave up 9 bases, with 15 bases separating them. CDR1 is MNHEY, CDR2 SVGEGT, per germline. The CDR3 contains 15 residues.

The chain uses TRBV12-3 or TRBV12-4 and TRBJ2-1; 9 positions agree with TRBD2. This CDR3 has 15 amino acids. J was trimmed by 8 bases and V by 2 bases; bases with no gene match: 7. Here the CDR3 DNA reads TGTGCCAGCAGTTTATCGGCGGGGGGGGGAGATGAGCAGTTCTTC. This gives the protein CASSLSAGGGDEQFF.

CDR3 residues: CSAFTWDGYTF. CDR3 DNA sequence: TGCAGTGCGTTTACGTGGGATGGCTACACCTTC. This chain connects TRBV20-1 to TRBJ1-2; D uncertain. Trimming shortened V by 6 bases and J by 6 bases, and 11 bases separated the two germline ends. The CDR3 extends over 11 amino acids. Germline V gene data show CDR1 as DFQATT and CDR2 as SNEGSKA (reference sequence).

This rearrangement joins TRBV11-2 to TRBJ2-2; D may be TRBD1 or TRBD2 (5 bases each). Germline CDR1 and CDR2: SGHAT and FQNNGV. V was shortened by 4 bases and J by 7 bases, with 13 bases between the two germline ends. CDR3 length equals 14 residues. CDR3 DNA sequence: TGTGCCAGCAGCTCCCCCGGGACGAGCGGGGAGCTGTTTTTT. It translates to CASSSPGTSGELFF.